The 2 T cell receptor beta chains in this list originate from one sample, sequenced in a study of neurological immune-mediated disorders. MiXCR, run by TCRdb on the 5' RACE reads, gives a single entry per CDR3 protein. The sample shows more than 75,000 distinct CDR3 sequences, just over 5% of them seen only once. Sequences were obtained from PBMCs. These receptors were collected from a woman under 40 with multiple sclerosis.

At least ten counts were recorded for this clonotype. The chain uses TRBV11-2 and TRBJ2-1, with 10 bases lining up with TRBD2. Germline CDR1 is SGHAT and CDR2 is FQNNGV. Trimming at V came to 5 bases and at J to 9 bases, leaving 7 bases not matched to a gene. The CDR3 length is 14 residues. The CDR3 region has the DNA TGTGCCAGCAGCCGTTCTAGCGGGAGTCTTGAGCAGTTCTTC. Translated, it gives CASSRSSGSLEQFF.

This clonotype was detected many times. The CDR3 region is CASSLVRGGSGHEQFF. The DNA of the CDR3 is TGTGCCAGCAGTTTAGTTCGAGGGGGTTCTGGCCATGAGCAGTTCTTC. The chain couples TRBV12-3 or TRBV12-4 to TRBJ2-1; D is possibly TRBD1 (6 bases). Trimming took off 1 base at V and 8 bases at J, with 18 bases between the two ends. The CDR3 totals 16 residues.